The next 23 T cell receptor beta chains were all read from a single sample in a study of control samples from healthy donors and cancer patients. Method: immunoSEQ multiplex PCR; TCRdb's copy keeps in-frame clones and lacks some. The sample contains about 19,000 clones, 80% to 85% of which appear only once. The sample taken for sequencing was PBMCs. Every receptor here comes from a man older than 75 with head and neck cancer.

The rearrangement links TRBV30 to TRBJ2-1; unclear D gene. This CDR3 has 12 residues. The germline V gene has CDR1 GTSNPN and CDR2 SVGIG (reference sequence). Trimming cost V 0 bases and J 10 bases, with 10 bases left between them. Here the CDR3 DNA reads TGTGCCTGGAGTGTACTAAGTCGAGAGCAGTTCTTC. Amino acids: CAWSVLSREQFF.

A few counts support this clone. This chain joins TRBV9 and TRBJ1-6; 9 bases are a match to TRBD1. V lost 4 bases, J lost 14 bases, and 13 bases stayed unmatched. The CDR3 has 15 residues. Germline lookup yields CDR1 SGDLS and CDR2 YYNGEE. CDR3 region: CASSTGTGSFLTLHF. DNA of the CDR3: TGTGCCAGCAGCACAGGGACAGGGAGTTTTCTGACCCTCCACTTT.

This chain connects TRBV3-1 (or the pseudogene TRBV3-2) to TRBJ1-4; D not certain. The CDR3 consists of 14 residues. With 4 bases removed from V and 7 bases from J, the gap between germline ends came to 13 bases. Germline V gives CDR1 LGHDT, CDR2 YNNKEL (reference sequence). The DNA of the CDR3 is TGTGCCAGCAGCCTAGGGAATACGGGTGAAAAACTGTTTTTT. Amino acids: CASSLGNTGEKLFF.

The gene calls are TRBV20-1 and TRBJ1-1; D gene ambiguous. V gave up 3 bases and J gave up 2 bases, with 7 bases separating them. The length of the CDR3 is 12 residues. The germline gives CDR1 DFQATT, CDR2 SNEGSKA (reference sequence). CDR3 region: CSASDPNTEAFF. The CDR3 DNA is TGCAGTGCTAGTGATCCCAACACTGAAGCTTTCTTT.

This clone has only a few counts. The chain has TRBV13 and TRBJ2-2; D possibly corresponds to TRBD1 (5 bases). CDR3 length: 15 residues. Per the germline V gene, CDR1 is PRHDT and CDR2 is FYEKMQ (reference sequence). Deletions cut 7 bases from V and 1 base from J, with 13 bases between. The CDR3 spells CASKTGVGNTGELFF. CDR3 coding DNA: TGTGCCAGCAAAACAGGTGTTGGGAACACCGGGGAGCTGTTTTTT.

This rearrangement joins TRBV7-3 to TRBJ2-1, with D possibly being TRBD2 (5 bases). The germline gives CDR1 SGHTA, CDR2 FQGTGA. V was clipped by 2 bases and J by 0 bases, with 8 bases between them. The CDR3 spans 15 residues. This chain's CDR3 is CASSLVGSSYNEQFF. The CDR3 DNA reads as TGTGCCAGCAGCTTAGTGGGGAGCTCCTACAATGAGCAGTTCTTC.

This chain joins TRBV3-1 (or the pseudogene TRBV3-2) and TRBJ1-2; D may be TRBD1 (6 bases). CDR3 length equals 12 residues. Deletions cut 3 bases from V and 8 bases from J, with 10 bases between. Germline V CDR1 and CDR2: LGHDT, YNNKEL (reference sequence). The CDR3 protein is CASSQVQGGYTF. The DNA for the CDR3 is TGTGCCAGCAGCCAGGTACAGGGAGGCTACACCTTC.

The CDR3 nucleotides are TGTGCCAGCAGTAAAACGCTCAGGGTGAACACTGAAGCTTTCTTT. It encodes CASSKTLRVNTEAFF. V usage is TRBV6-5 and J usage is TRBJ1-1; possibly TRBD1 for D (5 bases). The V gene lost 5 bases and the J gene lost 0 bases, with 13 bases spanning the gap. Germline V gene sequence: CDR1 MNHEY, CDR2 SVGAGI. This CDR3 is 15 amino acids long.

This chain links TRBV29-1 with TRBJ2-1, with 7 bases matching TRBD1. CDR1 is SQVTM and CDR2 is ANQGSEA in the germline V gene. V dropped 4 bases and J dropped 5; count of bases not matched to a gene: 8. The CDR3 is 14 amino acids. The CDR3: CSVGRTGKNNEQFF. The DNA of the CDR3 is TGCAGCGTTGGTCGGACAGGTAAAAACAATGAGCAGTTCTTC.

This clone has a handful of counts. CDR3 in amino acids: CASSLNRGTGELFF. CDR3 DNA sequence: TGTGCCAGCAGCTTAAACAGGGGCACCGGGGAGCTGTTTTTT. V is TRBV11-3 and J is TRBJ2-2; 7 nucleotides line up with TRBD1. Trimming cost V 2 bases and J 4 bases; bases outside gene matches: 1. The CDR3 has 14 residues. Germline lookup yields CDR1 SGHNT and CDR2 YENEEA.

The V and J genes are TRBV18 and TRBJ2-1, with TRBD2 matching over 10 bases. Germline CDR1 is KGHSH and CDR2 is LQKENI. The CDR3 spans 15 residues. V lost 3 bases and J lost 7; bases outside the gene matches: 6. The CDR3 coding sequence is TGTGCCAGCTCACCGCTAGCGGGGGCGGGAAATGAGCAGTTCTTC. Protein product: CASSPLAGAGNEQFF.

The chain combines TRBV19 with TRBJ1-5, with 9 positions matching TRBD1. The J segment lost 7 bases and the V segment lost 5 bases, leaving 6 bases of the junction unmatched. Germline V gene sequence: CDR1 LNHDA, CDR2 SQIVND (reference sequence). The CDR3 consists of 14 residues. CDR3 nucleotides: TGTGCCAGTAGTGGGGGGACAGGGTGGCAGCCCCAGCATTTT. Encoded protein: CASSGGTGWQPQHF.

The chain carries TRBV3-1 (or the pseudogene TRBV3-2) and TRBJ2-5; 8 nucleotides align to TRBD1. V lost 3 bases and J lost 5; bases outside the gene matches: 5. Germline-derived CDR1 and CDR2 are LGHDT and YNNKEL (reference sequence). This CDR3 spans 14 amino acids. This chain's CDR3 is CASSHQDRVETQYF. Here the CDR3 DNA reads TGTGCCAGCAGCCATCAGGACAGGGTCGAGACCCAGTACTTC.

The chain recombines TRBV5-4 with TRBJ2-7; D tentatively fits TRBD1 or TRBD2 (6 bases each). There are 14 residues in the CDR3. CDR1 is SGHNT, CDR2 YYREEE, per germline (reference sequence). V dropped 0 bases and J dropped 6 bases, with 13 bases sitting between them. Here the CDR3 reads CASSLAGGRSEQYF. CDR3 bases: TGTGCCAGCAGCTTGGCTGGGGGGCGCTCCGAGCAGTACTTC.

The gene calls are TRBV3-1 (or the pseudogene TRBV3-2) and TRBJ2-2; 8 positions agree with TRBD2. The CDR3 is made up of 15 amino acids. Per the germline V gene, CDR1 is LGHDT and CDR2 is YNNKEL (reference sequence). The V gene end was trimmed by 4 bases and the J gene end by 4 bases; junction bases not matched to a gene: 5. This CDR3 reads CASSRTSTGTGELFF. The CDR3 bases are TGTGCCAGCAGCCGGACTAGCACCGGCACCGGGGAGCTGTTTTTT.

The V gene is TRBV5-4, the J gene TRBJ2-1; D call uncertain. V was shortened by 4 bases and J by 1 base, with 12 bases between the two germline ends. CDR1 SGHNT and CDR2 YYREEE come from the germline V gene (reference sequence). The CDR3 runs to 15 residues. CDR3 amino acids: CASSLNSISYNEQFF. The CDR3 bases are TGTGCCAGCAGCCTAAACAGTATTTCCTACAATGAGCAGTTCTTC.

The chain has TRBV4-2 and TRBJ1-1; D is uncertain. The V gene's germline CDR1 is LGHNA and CDR2 YNFKEQ. V shed 0 bases and J shed 0 bases, with 17 bases lying between them. The CDR3 length is 18 residues. The CDR3 region is CASSQDFDRTVMNTEAFF. CDR3 bases: TGTGCCAGCAGCCAAGATTTTGATCGGACGGTCATGAACACTGAAGCTTTCTTT.

The rearrangement uses TRBV3-1 (or the pseudogene TRBV3-2) and TRBJ2-5; no clear D. Germline V lookup: CDR1 LGHDT, CDR2 YNNKEL (reference sequence). CDR3 length: 12 residues. V was trimmed by 0 bases and J by 4 bases, leaving 3 bases between them. This CDR3 is CASSQDGETQYF. CDR3 nucleotides: TGTGCCAGCAGCCAAGATGGAGAGACCCAGTACTTC.

The chain couples TRBV4-1 to TRBJ2-3; TRBD2 matches 9 bases. Germline CDR1 and CDR2: MGHRA and YSYEKL. This CDR3 comprises 16 residues. Trimming cost V 0 bases and J 6 bases; bases outside gene matches: 7. This chain's CDR3 is CASSQDRGGRADTQYF. CDR3 nucleotides: TGCGCCAGCAGCCAAGATCGAGGCGGGAGGGCTGATACGCAGTATTTT.

The genes are TRBV5-4 and TRBJ2-2, with 11 positions matching TRBD2. The CDR3 has 16 amino acids. Germline V gene sequence: CDR1 SGHNT, CDR2 YYREEE (reference sequence). V shed 7 bases, J shed 2 bases, and the junction held 7 bases outside the gene matches. CDR3 sequence reads: CASGRTSGGNTGELFF. For the CDR3, the DNA is TGTGCCAGCGGACGAACTAGCGGGGGAAACACCGGGGAGCTGTTTTTT. The whole variable domain, remainder taken from reference TRBV5-4 and TRBJ2-2, is ETGVTQSPTHLIKTRGQQVTLRCSSQSGHNTVSWYQQALGQGPQFIFQYYREEENGRGNFPPRFSGLQFPNYSSELNVNALELDDSALYLCASGRTSGGNTGELFFGEGSRLTVL.

The J gene is TRBJ1-4, the V gene TRBV5-1; D gene uncertain. CDR3 length: 12 amino acids. With 4 bases removed from V and 5 bases from J, the gap between germline ends came to 6 bases. Germline V gene data show CDR1 as SGHRS and CDR2 as YFSETQ. DNA of the CDR3: TGCGCCAGCAGCCTGCCGAATGAAAAACTGTTTTTT. Protein product: CASSLPNEKLFF.

This clone was seen more than once but under ten times. The chain is built from TRBV5-1 and TRBJ1-2; tentatively, D is TRBD1 (5 bases). Germline loops: CDR1 SGHRS, CDR2 YFSETQ. Trimming cost V 4 bases and J 4 bases, with 14 bases left between them. CDR3 size: 14 residues. In DNA, the CDR3 is TGCGCCAGCAGCCCGCTGGGGGATGGCTATGGCTACACCTTC. It codes for CASSPLGDGYGYTF.

Of note for this clone: A junction end diverges from the germline sequence, so it may reflect a read error. The gene calls are TRBV7-2 and TRBJ2-1, with D perhaps given as TRBD1 or TRBD2 (5 bases each). Per the germline V gene, CDR1 is SGHTA and CDR2 is FQGNSA. This CDR3 has 11 residues. The CDR3 coding sequence is TGTGCCAGCAGCTTCTACGGGGACGGGGTCTTC. Its protein product is CASSFYGDGVF.